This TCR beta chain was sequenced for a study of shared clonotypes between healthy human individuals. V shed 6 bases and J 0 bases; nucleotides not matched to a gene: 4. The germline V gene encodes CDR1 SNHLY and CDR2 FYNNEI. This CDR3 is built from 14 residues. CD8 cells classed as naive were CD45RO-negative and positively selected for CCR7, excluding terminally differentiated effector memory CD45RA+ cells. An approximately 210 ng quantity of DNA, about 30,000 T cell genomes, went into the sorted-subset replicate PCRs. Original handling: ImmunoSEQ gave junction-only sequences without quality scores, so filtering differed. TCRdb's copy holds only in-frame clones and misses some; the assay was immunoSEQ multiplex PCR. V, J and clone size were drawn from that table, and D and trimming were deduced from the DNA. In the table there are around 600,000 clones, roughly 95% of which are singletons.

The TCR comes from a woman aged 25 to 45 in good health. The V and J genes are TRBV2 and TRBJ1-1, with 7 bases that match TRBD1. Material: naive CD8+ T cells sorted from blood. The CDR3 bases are TGTGCCAGCAGCGTGACAGGGCTGAACACTGAAGCTTTCTTT. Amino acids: CASSVTGLNTEAFF. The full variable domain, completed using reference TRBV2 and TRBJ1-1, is EPEVTQTPSHQVTQMGQEVILRCVPISNHLYFYWYRQILGQKVEFLVSFYNNEISEKSEIFDDQFSVERPDGSNFTLKIRSTKLEDSAMYFCASSVTGLNTEAFFGQGTRLTVV.